This T cell receptor (beta chain) was captured in a study of CD8+CD57+ T cells in acquired aplastic anemia. In the study overall: Average DNA yield from sorted CD4+ and CD8+ cells was about 2.9 ug. Some 11 million reads, on average, were obtained for CD4+ cells from healthy donors. Study-level points and caveats: Patients were compared with controls for CD8+ Simpson's diversity, and no significant difference emerged. The study identified 25 to 30 CD8+ CDR3 sequences shared by patients and controls.

This clonotype has a count of ten or more. Its target is unknown. Genomic DNA constituted the template upon which TCR beta VDJ and CDR3 profiling was performed. Via MiXCR, TCRdb re-called the reads, giving one row per CDR3 protein. The data hold 100,000 to 150,000 distinct CDR3 sequences, with roughly 50% observed a single time. CDR3 length: 14 amino acids. The ends lost 5 bases at V and 7 bases at J; junction bases unmatched: 5. Germline CDR1 is SGHRS and CDR2 is YFSETQ. The specimen sequenced was sorted CD4+, CD8+, or CD8+CD57+ T cells (not recorded which) from PBMCs. The sequence came from a human donor in good health, serving as a control. This chain joins TRBV5-1 and TRBJ2-1; 11 nucleotides align to TRBD2. The CDR3: CASSRSGGANEQFF. The CDR3 coding sequence is TGCGCCAGCAGTCGTAGCGGGGGGGCTAATGAGCAGTTCTTC.